The clone carrying this T cell receptor (beta chain) was found many times. Its antigen is as yet unknown. The data were obtained in a study of T cells in Graves' hyperthyroidism and ophthalmopathy. The overall study: Peripheral blood was secured at the point of initial diagnosis, before any treatment. Regarding the study as a whole: Appearing also in blood were most of the thyroid clonotypes expanded above 0.001. A model built on 13 V-J features separated ophthalmopathy from stable hyperthyroidism.

Amplification of TCR beta CDR3 regions was performed using RNA transcripts as template. The HTBI primer set served for first-round RT-PCR of the TCR CDR3. TCRdb reprocessed the multiplex PCR reads with MiXCR, giving one entry per CDR3 protein. This table holds roughly 840,000 distinct CDR3 sequences, approximately 40% found once. The germline gives CDR1 SGHTA, CDR2 FQGNSA. This CDR3 is 18 amino acids long. Losses at the gene ends were 7 bases for V and 2 bases for J; bases not matched to a gene: 18. This TCR derives from a man aged 18 to 29 with Graves' hyperthyroidism. The rearrangement joins TRBV7-2 to TRBJ2-5; 8 nucleotides line up with TRBD1. What was sequenced was blood. The CDR3 is CASTTWRGTGVRQETQYF. The CDR3 nucleotides are TGTGCCAGCACCACTTGGAGGGGGACAGGCGTCAGACAAGAGACCCAGTACTTC.